This T cell receptor beta chain was identified in a study of early T cells in non-severe SARS-CoV-2 infection. Study at large: Chains were not paired, and sequencing was done on bulk RNA from unsorted whole blood.

The V and J ends lost 4 bases and 6 bases respectively, with 9 bases between them. The CDR3 length is 12 residues. This clonotype was seen at least ten times. The library protocol tagged individual cDNA molecules with unique molecular identifiers. Via MiXCR, TCRdb re-called the 5' RACE reads, giving one row per CDR3 protein. The sample yields more than 50,000 distinct CDR3 sequences, over 10% seen once. The chain uses TRBV12-3 or TRBV12-4 and TRBJ1-1; the D gene is possibly TRBD1 (5 bases). The clonotype originates from an adult who was a healthcare worker with PCR-confirmed SARS-CoV-2 infection or an uninfected control (not recorded which). Sequencing used whole blood. The CDR3 coding sequence is TGTGCCAGCAGTTCCGAGGGACCTGAAGCTTTCTTT. Translating gives CASSSEGPEAFF.